This T cell receptor (beta chain) stems from a study of blood T cell repertoires in COVID-19. Libraries were prepared by immunoSEQ multiplex PCR; TCRdb keeps only in-frame clonotypes and omits some of them. The profile shows about 500,000 clones, 87% of them singletons. The germline gives CDR1 MNHEY, CDR2 SVGAGI. Trimming cost V 4 bases and J 8 bases, with 11 bases left between them. The CDR3 contains 12 residues. V gene TRBV6-5 combines with J gene TRBJ1-2; D is uncertain. The sample taken for sequencing was PBMCs or T cells enriched from blood (not recorded which). This TCR was sampled from a woman under 30 who had recovered from COVID-19. In nucleotides, the CDR3 is TGTGCCAGCAGTTCAATAACCGGGGGCTACACCTTC. Its protein is CASSSITGGYTF.